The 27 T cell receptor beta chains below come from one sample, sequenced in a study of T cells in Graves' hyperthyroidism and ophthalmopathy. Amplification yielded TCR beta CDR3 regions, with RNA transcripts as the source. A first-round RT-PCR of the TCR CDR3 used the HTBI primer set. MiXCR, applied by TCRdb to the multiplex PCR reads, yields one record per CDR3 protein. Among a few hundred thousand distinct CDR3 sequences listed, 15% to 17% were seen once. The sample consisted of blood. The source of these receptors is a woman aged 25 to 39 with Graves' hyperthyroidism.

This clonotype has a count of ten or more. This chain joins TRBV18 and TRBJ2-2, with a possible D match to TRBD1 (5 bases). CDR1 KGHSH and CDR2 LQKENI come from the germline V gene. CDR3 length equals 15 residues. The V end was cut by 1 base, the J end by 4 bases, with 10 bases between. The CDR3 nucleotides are TGTGCCAGCTCACCACGGGTTCAGGGCACCGGGGAGCTGTTTTTT. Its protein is CASSPRVQGTGELFF.

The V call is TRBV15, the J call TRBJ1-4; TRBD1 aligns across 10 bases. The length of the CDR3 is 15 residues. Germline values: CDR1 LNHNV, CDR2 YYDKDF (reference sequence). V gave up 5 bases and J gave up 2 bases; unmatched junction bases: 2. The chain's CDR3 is CATSGDRGTNEKLFF. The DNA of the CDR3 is TGTGCCACCAGCGGGGACAGGGGCACTAATGAAAAACTGTTTTTT.

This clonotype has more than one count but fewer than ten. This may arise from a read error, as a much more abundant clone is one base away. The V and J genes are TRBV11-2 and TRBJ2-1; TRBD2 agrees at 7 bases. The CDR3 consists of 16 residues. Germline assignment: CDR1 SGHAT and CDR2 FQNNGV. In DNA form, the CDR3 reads TGTGCCAGCAGCTTAGACGCGGGAGTTCGGAGCGATGAGCAGCTCTTC. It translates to CASSLDAGVRSDEQLF.

DNA of the CDR3: TGTGCCAGTAGTGGAGTCGCCTTCTACGAGCAGTACTTC. Translated: CASSGVAFYEQYF. This chain links TRBV19 with TRBJ2-7; unclear D gene. In germline, CDR1 is LNHDA, CDR2 SQIVND (reference sequence). CDR3 length equals 13 residues. Trimming cost V 5 bases and J 3 bases, with 11 bases left between them.

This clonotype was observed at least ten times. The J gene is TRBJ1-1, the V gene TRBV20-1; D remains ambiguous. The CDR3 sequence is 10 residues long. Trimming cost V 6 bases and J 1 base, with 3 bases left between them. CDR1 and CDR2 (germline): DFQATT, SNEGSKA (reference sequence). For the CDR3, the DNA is TGCAGTGCGGCGAACACTGAAGCTTTCTTT. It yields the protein CSAANTEAFF.

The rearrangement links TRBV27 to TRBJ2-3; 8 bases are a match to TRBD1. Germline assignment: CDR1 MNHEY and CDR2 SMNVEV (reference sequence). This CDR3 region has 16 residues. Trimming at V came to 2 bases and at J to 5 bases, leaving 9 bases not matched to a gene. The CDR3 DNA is TGTGCCAGCAGTTTACGGACAGGGATGAGGAAAGATACGCAGTATTTT. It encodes CASSLRTGMRKDTQYF.

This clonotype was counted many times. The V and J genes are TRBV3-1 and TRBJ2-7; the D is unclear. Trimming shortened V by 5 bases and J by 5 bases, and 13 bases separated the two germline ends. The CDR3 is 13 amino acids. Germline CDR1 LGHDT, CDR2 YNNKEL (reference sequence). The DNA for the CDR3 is TGTGCCAGCAGCTTCCTAAGGGCCGACGAGCAGTACTTC. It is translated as CASSFLRADEQYF.

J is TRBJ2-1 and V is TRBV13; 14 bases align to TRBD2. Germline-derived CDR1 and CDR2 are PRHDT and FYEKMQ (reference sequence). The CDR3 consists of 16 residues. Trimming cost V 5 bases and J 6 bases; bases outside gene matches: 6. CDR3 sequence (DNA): TGTGCCAGCAGCACCAGGGGACTAGCGGGAGCCAATGAGCAGTTCTTC. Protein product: CASSTRGLAGANEQFF.

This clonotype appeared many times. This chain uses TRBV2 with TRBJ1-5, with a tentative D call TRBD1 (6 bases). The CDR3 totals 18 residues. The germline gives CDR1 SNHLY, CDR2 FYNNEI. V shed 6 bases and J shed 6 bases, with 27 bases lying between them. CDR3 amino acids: CASRDLRQEARRSQPQHF. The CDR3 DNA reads TGTGCCAGCAGGGACCTCCGACAGGAGGCTCGCAGGAGTCAGCCCCAGCATTTT. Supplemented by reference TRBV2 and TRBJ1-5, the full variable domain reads EPEVTQTPSHQVTQMGQEVILRCVPISNHLYFYWYRQILGQKVEFLVSFYNNEISEKSEIFDDQFSVERPDGSNFTLKIRSTKLEDSAMYFCASRDLRQEARRSQPQHFGDGTRLSIL.

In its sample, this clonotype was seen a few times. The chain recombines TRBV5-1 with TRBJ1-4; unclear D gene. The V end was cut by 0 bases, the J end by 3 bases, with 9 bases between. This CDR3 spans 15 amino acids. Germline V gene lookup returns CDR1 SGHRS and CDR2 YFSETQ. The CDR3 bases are TGCGCCAGCAGCTTGGATACGTCTGCTAATGAAAAACTGTTTTTT. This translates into CASSLDTSANEKLFF.

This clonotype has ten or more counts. CDR3 amino acids: CASSSSGGGPYNEQFF. Here the CDR3 DNA reads TGTGCCAGCAGCAGTAGCGGAGGCGGCCCATACAATGAGCAGTTCTTC. The genes are TRBV12-3 or TRBV12-4 and TRBJ2-1; D perhaps matches TRBD2 (6 bases). The CDR3 sequence is 16 residues long. Trimming stripped 6 bases from V and 4 bases from J, with 19 bases between.

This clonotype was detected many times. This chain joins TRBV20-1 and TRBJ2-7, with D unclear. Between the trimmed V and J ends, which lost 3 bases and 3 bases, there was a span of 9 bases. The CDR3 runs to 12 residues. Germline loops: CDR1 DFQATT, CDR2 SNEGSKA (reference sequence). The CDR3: CSASEILYEQYF. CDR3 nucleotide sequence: TGCAGTGCTAGTGAAATCCTCTACGAGCAGTACTTC.

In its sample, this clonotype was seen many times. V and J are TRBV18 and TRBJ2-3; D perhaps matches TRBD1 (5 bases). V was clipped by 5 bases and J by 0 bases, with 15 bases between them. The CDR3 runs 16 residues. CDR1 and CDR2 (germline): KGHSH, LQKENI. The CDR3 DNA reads TGTGCCAGCTCAAGCCTCGACAGCTCTAGCACAGATACGCAGTATTTT. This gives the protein CASSSLDSSSTDTQYF.

The CDR3 nucleotides read TGTGCCTGGAGTAGACTAGCGGGAGTATCGGCCGAGCAGTACTTC. It encodes CAWSRLAGVSAEQYF. V is TRBV30 and J is TRBJ2-7, with 12 bases lining up with TRBD2. V shed 2 bases and J 6 bases; nucleotides not matched to a gene: 8. Looked up from germline, CDR1 is GTSNPN and CDR2 is SVGIG (reference sequence). The CDR3 runs 15 residues. The full variable domain, with the rest looked up from reference TRBV30 and TRBJ2-7, is SQTIHQWPATLVQPVGSPLSLECTVEGTSNPNLYWYRQAAGRGLQLLFYSVGIGQISSEVPQNLSASRPQDRQFILSSKKLLLSDSGFYLCAWSRLAGVSAEQYFGPGTRLTVT.

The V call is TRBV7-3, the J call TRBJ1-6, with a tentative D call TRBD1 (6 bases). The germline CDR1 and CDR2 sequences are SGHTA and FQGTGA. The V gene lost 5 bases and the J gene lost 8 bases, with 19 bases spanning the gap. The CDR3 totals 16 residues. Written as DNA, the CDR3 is TGTGCCAGCAGCCGAGGCAGGGGAAAGTTTGATTCACCCCTCCACTTT. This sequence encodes CASSRGRGKFDSPLHF.

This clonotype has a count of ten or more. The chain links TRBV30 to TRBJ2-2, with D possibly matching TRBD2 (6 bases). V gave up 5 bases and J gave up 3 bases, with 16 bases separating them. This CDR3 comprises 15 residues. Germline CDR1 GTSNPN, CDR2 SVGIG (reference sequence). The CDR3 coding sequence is TGTGCCTGGGAAAGTGGACTAACCTACACCGGGGAGCTGTTTTTT. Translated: CAWESGLTYTGELFF.

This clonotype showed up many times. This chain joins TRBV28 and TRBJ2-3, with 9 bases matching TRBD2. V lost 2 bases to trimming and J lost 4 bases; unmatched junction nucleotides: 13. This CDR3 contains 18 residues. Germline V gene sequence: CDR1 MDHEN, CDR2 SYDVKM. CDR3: CASSLVVGLAGLADTQYF. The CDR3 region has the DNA TGTGCCAGCAGTTTAGTCGTAGGGCTAGCGGGGTTGGCAGATACGCAGTATTTT.

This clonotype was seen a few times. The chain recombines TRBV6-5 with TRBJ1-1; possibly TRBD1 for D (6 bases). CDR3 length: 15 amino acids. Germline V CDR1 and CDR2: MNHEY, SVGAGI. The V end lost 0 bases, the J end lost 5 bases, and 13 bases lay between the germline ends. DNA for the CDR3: TGTGCCAGCAGTTACTCCGGACAGATTGGGACTGAAGCTTTCTTT. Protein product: CASSYSGQIGTEAFF.

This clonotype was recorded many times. This CDR3 is CASSYRASGHSTDTQYF. Here the CDR3 DNA reads TGTGCCAGCAGCTACAGGGCTAGCGGGCATAGCACAGATACGCAGTATTTT. V is TRBV7-2 and J is TRBJ2-3; TRBD2 matches 8 bases. From germline, CDR1 is SGHTA and CDR2 FQGNSA. There are 17 residues in the CDR3. The V gene end was trimmed by 4 bases and the J gene end by 0 bases; junction bases not matched to a gene: 9.

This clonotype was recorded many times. The CDR3 protein is CSVPTGLVADTQYF. DNA for the CDR3: TGCAGCGTTCCCACGGGACTAGTTGCAGATACGCAGTATTTT. This chain uses TRBV29-1 with TRBJ2-3; 8 bases agree with TRBD2. Germline trimming cut 5 bases from V and 4 bases from J; bases unmatched to any gene: 8. The CDR3 loop spans 14 amino acids. From germline, CDR1 is SQVTM and CDR2 ANQGSEA.

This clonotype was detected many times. The CDR3 here is CASSWRLAGDADTQYF. The CDR3 DNA sequence: TGTGCCAGCAGTTGGCGACTAGCGGGAGACGCAGATACGCAGTATTTT. The chain is built from TRBV28 and TRBJ2-3, with 12 bases matching TRBD2. CDR1 and CDR2 (germline): MDHEN, SYDVKM. The CDR3 spans 16 residues. Germline trimming cut 4 bases from V and 4 bases from J; bases unmatched to any gene: 6.

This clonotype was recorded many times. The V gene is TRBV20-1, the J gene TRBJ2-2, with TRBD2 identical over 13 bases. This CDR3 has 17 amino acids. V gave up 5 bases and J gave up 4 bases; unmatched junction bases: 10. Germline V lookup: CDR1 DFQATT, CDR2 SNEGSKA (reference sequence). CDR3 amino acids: CSAPFPLAGGTTGELFF. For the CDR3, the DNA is TGCAGTGCTCCTTTCCCACTAGCGGGAGGGACCACCGGGGAGCTGTTTTTT.

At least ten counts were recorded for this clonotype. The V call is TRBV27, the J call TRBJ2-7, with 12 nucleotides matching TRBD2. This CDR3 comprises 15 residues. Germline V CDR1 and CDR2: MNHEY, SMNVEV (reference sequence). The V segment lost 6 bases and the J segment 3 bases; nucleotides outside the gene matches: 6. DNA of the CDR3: TGTGCCAGCAGCTTGACTAGCGGGAGTGTCTACGAGCAGTACTTC. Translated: CASSLTSGSVYEQYF.

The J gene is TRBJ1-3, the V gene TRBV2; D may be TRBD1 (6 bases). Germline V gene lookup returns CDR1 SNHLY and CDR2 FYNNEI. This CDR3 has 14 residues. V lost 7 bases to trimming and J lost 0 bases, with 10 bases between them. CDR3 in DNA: TGTGCCAGCAAACAGGGCCACTCTGGAAACACCATATATTTT. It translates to CASKQGHSGNTIYF. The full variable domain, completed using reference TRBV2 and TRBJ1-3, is EPEVTQTPSHQVTQMGQEVILRCVPISNHLYFYWYRQILGQKVEFLVSFYNNEISEKSEIFDDQFSVERPDGSNFTLKIRSTKLEDSAMYFCASKQGHSGNTIYFGEGSWLTVV.

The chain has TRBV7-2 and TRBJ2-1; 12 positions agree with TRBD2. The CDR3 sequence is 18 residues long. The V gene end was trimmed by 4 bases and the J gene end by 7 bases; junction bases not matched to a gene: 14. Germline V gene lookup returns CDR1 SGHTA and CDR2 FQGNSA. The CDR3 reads CASSSLAGGPVLYNEQFF. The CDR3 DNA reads TGTGCCAGCAGCTCGCTAGCGGGAGGGCCAGTATTGTATAATGAGCAGTTCTTC.

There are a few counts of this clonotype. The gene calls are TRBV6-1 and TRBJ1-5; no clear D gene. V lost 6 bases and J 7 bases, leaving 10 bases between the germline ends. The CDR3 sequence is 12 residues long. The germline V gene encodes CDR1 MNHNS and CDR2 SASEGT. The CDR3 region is CASRKGRQPQHF. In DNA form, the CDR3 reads TGTGCCAGCAGAAAGGGAAGGCAGCCCCAGCATTTT.

CDR3 loop: CSANRGSSGYEQYF. The CDR3 nucleotides read TGCAGTGCCAACCGAGGCTCTAGCGGTTACGAGCAGTACTTC. V gene TRBV20-1 combines with J gene TRBJ2-7; 7 nucleotides align to TRBD2. V dropped 6 bases and J dropped 4; count of bases not matched to a gene: 12. The CDR3 sequence is 14 residues long. CDR1 and CDR2 from the germline V gene are DFQATT and SNEGSKA (reference sequence).